The 6 T cell receptor beta chains in this list originate from one sample, sequenced in a study of T cell repertoires in cytomegalovirus infection. MiXCR was run by TCRdb on the reads, yielding one entry per CDR3 protein. The sample holds around 740,000 distinct CDR3 sequences, under 40% seen once. The sample consisted of PBMCs. These receptors were collected from a human donor in good health (CMV status not recorded). Some clones in this sample may be carry-over from other donors' samples.

This clonotype was seen a few times. V is TRBV15 and J is TRBJ1-4; D remains ambiguous. V lost 5 bases to trimming and J lost 6 bases, with 10 bases between them. The CDR3 loop spans 13 amino acids. CDR1 is LNHNV, CDR2 YYDKDF, per germline (reference sequence). The CDR3: CATSGGIDEKLFF. The CDR3, as DNA: TGTGCCACCAGCGGAGGTATTGATGAAAAACTGTTTTTT.

The genes are TRBV27 and TRBJ1-1, with unresolved D. Germline lookup yields CDR1 MNHEY and CDR2 SMNVEV (reference sequence). The CDR3 is made up of 13 amino acids. V lost 9 bases and J lost 3, with 14 bases in between. The CDR3 loop is CASFKSGDTEAFF. The CDR3 DNA sequence: TGTGCCAGTTTTAAAAGTGGGGACACTGAAGCTTTCTTT.

V usage is TRBV29-1 and J usage is TRBJ2-1; D gene ambiguous. Looked up from germline, CDR1 is SQVTM and CDR2 is ANQGSEA. Trimming stripped 2 bases from V and 4 bases from J, with 9 bases between. CDR3 length: 13 amino acids. The CDR3 nucleotides are TGCAGCGTTGAATTGGTGGGGTACAATGAGCAGTTCTTC. Residues: CSVELVGYNEQFF.

This chain links TRBV30 with TRBJ1-1; 7 bases agree with TRBD1. V dropped 5 bases and J dropped 11; count of bases not matched to a gene: 14. CDR1 and CDR2 from the germline V gene are GTSNPN and SVGIG (reference sequence). The CDR3 covers 13 residues. The DNA for the CDR3 is TGTGCCTGGGAACAACAAGGGGGCGCGGGGGCTTTCTTT. This translates into CAWEQQGGAGAFF.

The CDR3 coding sequence is TGTGCCAGCAGCCTACTAGCGGGAGACAAAGAGACCCAGTACTTC. As protein: CASSLLAGDKETQYF. V and J are TRBV28 and TRBJ2-5; TRBD2 matches at 11 bases. The CDR3 spans 15 residues. With V trimmed by 6 bases and J by 3 bases, 6 bases remained unmatched. Looked up from germline, CDR1 is MDHEN and CDR2 is SYDVKM.

This clonotype was counted ten times or more. The chain links TRBV28 to TRBJ1-1; D ambiguous. CDR1 is MDHEN and CDR2 is SYDVKM in the germline V gene. The CDR3 covers 13 residues. V was shortened by 4 bases and J by 8 bases, with 14 bases between the two germline ends. CDR3: CASSSLGTREAFF. The DNA of the CDR3 is TGTGCCAGCAGTTCGCTGGGCACCCGGGAAGCTTTCTTT.